These 14 T cell receptor beta chains were all obtained from the same sample, sequenced in a study of CD8+CD57+ T cells in acquired aplastic anemia. By flow cytometry, patients selected for sequencing had shown an expansion of CD8+CD57+ cells. Both TCR beta VDJ combination and CDR3 sequence profiling were carried out. Genomic DNA was the template for this profiling. From the reads, TCRdb called clonotypes with MiXCR, one entry per CDR3 protein. The sample has more than 45,000 distinct CDR3 sequences, roughly three fifths seen once. The sequencing input was sorted CD4+, CD8+, or CD8+CD57+ T cells (not recorded which) from PBMCs. The receptors stem from a human donor with aplastic anemia.

The chain couples TRBV29-1 to TRBJ1-5, with D tentatively TRBD1 (6 bases). Per germline, CDR1 SQVTM and CDR2 ANQGSEA. This CDR3 contains 14 residues. V lost 4 bases and J 6 bases, leaving 16 bases between the germline ends. CDR3 in DNA: TGCAGCGTTGGGGGGCAGGGAACGGGTCAGCCCCAGCATTTT. It translates to CSVGGQGTGQPQHF. Full variable domain (rest looked up from reference TRBV29-1 and TRBJ1-5): SAVISQKPSRDICQRGTSLTIQCQVDSQVTMMFWYRQQPGQSLTLIATANQGSEATYESGFVIDKFPISRPNLTFSTLTVSNMSPEDSSIYLCSVGGQGTGQPQHFGDGTRLSIL.

The genes are TRBV25-1 and TRBJ2-1; 9 bases map to TRBD2. The CDR3 spans 15 residues. V lost 5 bases, J lost 7 bases, and 9 bases stayed unmatched. In germline, CDR1 is MGHDK, CDR2 SYGVNS. The CDR3 DNA is TGTGCCAGCAGTCATAGTGTTAGCGGGGGTAATGAGCAGTTCTTC. This codes for CASSHSVSGGNEQFF.

J is TRBJ2-3 and V is TRBV11-2; no clear D gene. Germline-derived CDR1 and CDR2 are SGHAT and FQNNGV. This CDR3 spans 12 amino acids. V was clipped by 3 bases and J by 3 bases, with 4 bases between them. The DNA for the CDR3 is TGTGCCAGCAGCTTCCAGACAGATACGCAGTATTTT. This gives the protein CASSFQTDTQYF.

This clonotype was found a few times. A read error may explain this, as a much larger clone is one base away. The V call is TRBV14, the J call TRBJ2-1; D is uncertain. CDR1 SGHDN and CDR2 FVKESK come from the germline V gene. The CDR3 is 12 amino acids. V was shortened by 4 bases and J by 8 bases, with 9 bases between the two germline ends. CDR3 DNA sequence: TGTGCCAGCAGCCCACACAACGATGAGCAGTTCTTC. It translates to CASSPHNDEQFF. The whole variable domain, filled in from reference TRBV14 and TRBJ2-1, reads EAGVTQFPSHSVIEKGQTVTLRCDPISGHDNLYWYRRVMGKEIKFLLHFVKESKQDESGMPNNRFLAERTGGTYSTLKVQPAELEDSGVYFCASSPHNDEQFFGPGTRLTVL.

J is TRBJ2-7 and V is TRBV4-3; 8 bases fit TRBD2. Germline V gives CDR1 LGHNA, CDR2 YSLEER. The length of the CDR3 is 15 residues. This chain's CDR3 is CASGQVAGSSYEQYV. The CDR3 region has the DNA TGCGCCAGCGGCCAGGTAGCGGGGAGCTCCTACGAGCAGTACGTC.

This clonotype was seen only a few times. The chain links TRBV18 to TRBJ1-5; D is unclear. Per germline, CDR1 KGHSH and CDR2 LQKENI. The CDR3 loop spans 14 amino acids. Trimming left V 6 bases short and J 3 bases short, with 12 bases between. In DNA, the CDR3 is TGTGCCAGCTCCTCCAAGGGCCTCAATCAGCCCCAGCATTTT. This gives the protein CASSSKGLNQPQHF.

CDR3 sequence reads: CATSRGTGGGAEAFF. As DNA, the CDR3 is TGTGCCACCAGCAGAGGGACAGGGGGCGGAGCTGAAGCTTTCTTT. This chain connects TRBV15 to TRBJ1-1; TRBD1 aligns across 11 bases. Germline V gives CDR1 LNHNV, CDR2 YYDKDF (reference sequence). CDR3 length: 15 residues. V lost 1 base to trimming and J lost 6 bases; unmatched junction nucleotides: 4.

The chain joins TRBV19 to TRBJ1-6; D gene ambiguous. The V end was cut by 7 bases, the J end by 1 base, with 8 bases between. Looked up from germline, CDR1 is LNHDA and CDR2 is SQIVND (reference sequence). The CDR3 loop spans 14 amino acids. The CDR3 region has the DNA TGTGCCAGTATGGTCGGATCCTATAATTCACCCCTCCACTTT. It specifies CASMVGSYNSPLHF.

The table lists this clonotype with a count of one. This chain joins TRBV9 and TRBJ1-6; no reliable D call. Trimming took off 0 bases at V and 7 bases at J, with 8 bases between the two ends. Germline loops: CDR1 SGDLS, CDR2 YYNGEE. The CDR3 length is 14 residues. CDR3 region: CASSVETENSPLHF. The CDR3 nucleotides are TGTGCCAGCAGCGTAGAAACAGAAAATTCACCCCTCCACTTT.

This clonotype was seen ten or more times. In nucleotides, the CDR3 is TGTGCCACCGAGCCAGGGGACATCTCCAGGCATGGCTACACCTTC. Translating it yields CATEPGDISRHGYTF. The chain couples TRBV6-1 to TRBJ1-2; TRBD1 is a possible D gene (6 bases). From germline, CDR1 is MNHNS and CDR2 SASEGT. This CDR3 spans 15 amino acids. Trimming cost V 10 bases and J 6 bases, with 24 bases left between them.

Comments on this clonotype: A read error may produce the germline difference seen at one junction end. V is TRBV6-1 and J is TRBJ1-3; the D is unclear. The CDR3 covers 14 residues. Germline lookup yields CDR1 MNHNS and CDR2 SASEGT. The chain's CDR3 is CASTPFGSGDTIYF. The CDR3 region has the DNA TGTGCCAGCACCCCTTTTGGCTCTGGAGACACCATATATTTT.

The rearrangement joins TRBV2 to TRBJ2-7; TRBD1 matches 8 bases. The CDR3 loop spans 14 amino acids. Looked up from germline, CDR1 is SNHLY and CDR2 is FYNNEI. The junction had 5 bases not matched to a gene; V was cut back by 4 bases and J by 3 bases. CDR3 bases: TGTGCCAGCAGTGTTGACAGGGGTGGCTACGAGCAGTACTTC. Protein product: CASSVDRGGYEQYF.

The chain joins TRBV10-1 to TRBJ2-7; 7 positions match TRBD1. The CDR3 contains 15 residues. Germline lookup yields CDR1 WNHNN and CDR2 SYGVQD (reference sequence). V lost 6 bases and J lost 1; bases outside the gene matches: 9. CDR3 in amino acids: CASSADRANSYEQYF. The CDR3 nucleotides read TGCGCCAGCAGCGCTGACAGGGCTAATTCCTACGAGCAGTACTTC.

The chain couples TRBV10-2 to TRBJ2-3; TRBD1 is a possible D gene (6 bases). CDR3 length: 13 residues. The germline V gene encodes CDR1 WSHSY and CDR2 SAAADI. V was shortened by 9 bases and J by 0 bases, with 10 bases between the two germline ends. The CDR3 nucleotides read TGCGCCAGTGGGGGACACAGCACAGATACGCAGTATTTT. Protein: CASGGHSTDTQYF.